This T cell receptor (beta chain) was recorded in a study of tumor-infiltrating lymphocytes in localized non-small cell lung cancer. After removal of 6 bases from V and 2 bases from J, the junction contained 7 bases not matched to a gene. CDR1 is MNHEY, CDR2 SVGAGI, per germline. This CDR3 comprises 15 residues. Measured with immunoSEQ multiplex PCR; TCRdb has only the in-frame clones, and not every one. The sample includes roughly 24,000 clones, 60% to 75% seen only once; the top ten take over 5%. The sample comprised lung tumor tissue. The chain has TRBV6-5 and TRBJ2-3; 8 bases match TRBD1. This receptor was obtained from a human donor with non-small cell lung cancer. CDR3 bases: TGTGCCAGCAGACCGCAGGGGGCGTCCACAGATACGCAGTATTTT. Amino acid sequence: CASRPQGASTDTQYF.